This is a list of T cell receptor beta chains from one sample in a study of blood T cell repertoires in COVID-19. Measured with immunoSEQ multiplex PCR; TCRdb has only the in-frame clones, and not every one. The table has over 200,000 clones, 70% to 90% seen once. The sample taken for sequencing was PBMCs or T cells enriched from blood (not recorded which). These receptor sequences come from a man younger than 45 who had recovered from COVID-19. Each CDR3 is given with its conserved first and last residue. The D gene is left open where the match is weak. The size field is filled for only some rows; it gives once, few, many or a size class.

cdr3_aa	cdr3_nt	v_call	j_call	d_call	clone_size
CASSLASIDNYGYTF	TGTGCCAGCAGCTTAGCTTCGATAGATAACTATGGCTACACCTTC	TRBV7-8	TRBJ1-2	-	-
CASSSPGVGYTF	TGTGCCAGCAGTTCTCCAGGGGTTGGCTACACCTTC	TRBV28	TRBJ1-2	-	-
CASRQNSGNTIYF	TGTGCCAGTAGACAGAACTCTGGAAACACCATATATTTT	TRBV19	TRBJ1-3	-	-
CAILPGQGRGYTF	TGTGCCATCCTCCCAGGGCAGGGGAGAGGCTACACCTTC	TRBV28	TRBJ1-2	-	once
CSVRTGGYYGYTF	TGCAGCGTAAGGACAGGGGGATACTATGGCTACACCTTC	TRBV29-1	TRBJ1-2	TRBD1	-
CASTLDTNTGELFF	TGCGCCAGCACCTTGGACACGAACACCGGGGAGCTGTTTTTT	TRBV5-1	TRBJ2-2	-	-
CASSQDLDSYNSPLHF	TGTGCCAGCAGCCAAGATTTGGACAGCTACAATTCACCCCTCCACTTT	TRBV3-1/TRBV3-2	TRBJ1-6	-	-
CASSAGPPTYEQYF	TGCGCCAGCAGCGCAGGTCCCCCTACCTACGAGCAGTACTTC	TRBV5-1	TRBJ2-7	-	few
CASGTSRGSPLHF	TGTGCCAGCGGGACTTCGCGGGGTTCACCCCTCCACTTT	TRBV12-3/TRBV12-4	TRBJ1-6	-	-
CASSPPLNYGYTF	TGTGCCAGCTCTCCCCCACTAAACTATGGCTACACCTTC	TRBV18	TRBJ1-2	-	once
CASSGAASYEQYF	TGTGCCAGCTCTGGGGCAGCCTCCTACGAGCAGTACTTC	TRBV18	TRBJ2-7	-	-
CASSRNIDRSLEQYF	TGTGCCAGCAGTAGAAATATCGACAGGAGCCTCGAGCAGTACTTC	TRBV6-6	TRBJ2-7	-	-
CASSFQGMDGELFF	TGCGCCAGCAGCTTCCAGGGTATGGACGGGGAGCTGTTTTTT	TRBV5-1	TRBJ2-2	-	-
CASLNRGGWSYTF	TGTGCCAGCCTTAACCGGGGGGGGTGGAGCTACACCTTC	TRBV12-3/TRBV12-4	TRBJ1-2	-	few
CASSETTPRGNTIYF	TGTGCCAGCAGCGAAACTACACCCCGGGGAAACACCATATATTTT	TRBV3-1/TRBV3-2	TRBJ1-3	-	-
CASSLQTVGNQPQHF	TGTGCCAGCAGCTTACAAACGGTTGGCAATCAGCCCCAGCATTTT	TRBV7-9	TRBJ1-5	-	-
CASAGQGIGGYTF	TGTGCCAGCGCGGGACAGGGGATTGGTGGCTACACCTTC	TRBV3-1/TRBV3-2	TRBJ1-2	TRBD1	-
CASSLPGASGNTIYF	TGTGCCAGCAGTTTACCTGGGGCATCCGGAAACACCATATATTTT	TRBV28	TRBJ1-3	-	-
CAGRDSDNSPLHF	TGTGCCGGGCGGGACAGCGATAATTCACCCCTCCACTTT	TRBV18	TRBJ1-6	TRBD1	few
CASSATDRPLSGNTIYF	TGTGCCAGCAGTGCCACTGACAGGCCCCTCTCTGGAAACACCATATATTTT	TRBV6-1	TRBJ1-3	-	-
CASSYYRTGGEQYF	TGTGCCAGCAGTTACTATCGGACAGGGGGCGAGCAGTACTTC	TRBV6-5	TRBJ2-7	TRBD1	-
CASSRPGQGGTEAFF	TGTGCCAGCAGCAGACCGGGACAGGGCGGGACTGAAGCTTTCTTT	TRBV5-4	TRBJ1-1	TRBD1	-
CASSLYRQATNEKLFF	TGTGCCAGCAGTTTATACCGACAAGCAACTAATGAAAAACTGTTTTTT	TRBV27	TRBJ1-4	-	-
CASSSYEQYF	TGTGCCAGCAGCTCGTACGAGCAGTACTTC	TRBV5-8	TRBJ2-7	-	-
CASSYSIAISYEQYF	TGTGCCAGCAGTTACTCGATCGCGATTTCCTACGAGCAGTACTTC	TRBV6-5	TRBJ2-7	-	-
CASSSEDRGRYEQYF	TGCGCCAGCAGCTCAGAAGACAGGGGACGCTACGAGCAGTACTTC	TRBV5-1	TRBJ2-7	TRBD1	-
CASSQGHWAGDTEAFF	TGTGCCAGCAGCCAAGGCCATTGGGCCGGGGACACTGAAGCTTTCTTT	TRBV4-2	TRBJ1-1	-	-
CATSSGLQLYGYTF	TGTGCCACCAGCAGTGGTCTACAGCTCTATGGCTACACCTTC	TRBV15	TRBJ1-2	-	-
CASSSLAGGQETQYF	TGTGCCAGCAGCTCACTAGCGGGGGGGCAAGAGACCCAGTACTTC	TRBV6-5	TRBJ2-5	TRBD2	-
CASSLAQGLLFF	TGTGCCAGCAGTTTAGCGCAGGGCCTTCTGTTTTTT	TRBV12-3/TRBV12-4	TRBJ1-4	-	-
CASSHAYGGGSNQPQHF	TGTGCCAGCAGCCACGCATACGGGGGGGGCAGCAATCAGCCCCAGCATTTT	TRBV7-4	TRBJ1-5	-	-